One sample yielded the 8 T cell receptor beta chains listed below, sequenced in a study of T cells after yellow fever vaccination. TCRdb analysed the 5' RACE reads with MiXCR anew, one entry per CDR3 protein. Of 200,000 to 300,000 distinct CDR3 sequences listed, more than 3.5% were seen once; the top ten hold under 20%. The material was PBMCs, obtained 15 days after the yellow fever booster vaccination. The receptors derive from a man aged 18 to 30 who received the YFV17D yellow fever vaccine.

The sample holds many counts of this clonotype. V gene TRBV25-1 combines with J gene TRBJ2-3; D gene uncertain. There are 12 residues in the CDR3. Trimming removed 2 bases at V and 6 bases at J, with 6 bases between. Per germline, CDR1 MGHDK and CDR2 SYGVNS. The DNA for the CDR3 is TGTGCCAGCAGTGAACAGATGGATACGCAGTATTTT. Encoded protein: CASSEQMDTQYF.

This clonotype was recorded at least ten times. J is TRBJ2-3 and V is TRBV15, with 7 bases lining up with TRBD1. Trimming took 4 bases from V and 3 from J; bases not matched to a gene: 10. The CDR3 spans 16 residues. Germline V gene lookup returns CDR1 LNHNV and CDR2 YYDKDF (reference sequence). This CDR3 is CATSIVRGSGTDTQYF. The CDR3, as DNA: TGTGCCACCAGCATTGTCAGGGGGTCTGGGACAGATACGCAGTATTTT.

This clonotype came up many times. This chain joins TRBV10-3 and TRBJ1-2; no clear D gene. The CDR3 extends over 12 amino acids. Germline assignment: CDR1 ENHRY and CDR2 SYGVKD. V gave up 6 bases and J gave up 10 bases, with 15 bases separating them. CDR3 amino acids: CAISRENWDYTF. CDR3 nucleotide sequence: TGTGCCATCAGCCGGGAGAACTGGGACTACACCTTC.

This clonotype appeared many times. CDR3 loop: CASSVETFAGDLTDTQYF. In DNA, the CDR3 is TGTGCCAGCAGCGTAGAGACCTTCGCGGGGGACCTCACAGATACGCAGTATTTT. The chain uses TRBV9 and TRBJ2-3; 7 nucleotides line up with TRBD2. The V segment lost 0 bases and the J segment 2 bases; nucleotides outside the gene matches: 12. This CDR3 has 18 residues. In germline, CDR1 is SGDLS, CDR2 YYNGEE.

This clonotype was observed a handful of times. The chain is built from TRBV20-1 and TRBJ1-1; no reliable D call. The CDR3 extends over 13 amino acids. The V end lost 1 base, the J end lost 2 bases, and 8 bases lay between the germline ends. Looked up from germline, CDR1 is DFQATT and CDR2 is SNEGSKA (reference sequence). The chain's CDR3 is CSARGAGNTEAFF. The CDR3 nucleotides read TGCAGTGCTAGAGGCGCAGGAAACACTGAAGCTTTCTTT.

The sample holds many counts of this clonotype. One junction end does not reproduce the germline sequence, and a read error may be involved. This rearrangement joins TRBV7-7 to TRBJ2-5, with D perhaps matching TRBD2 (6 bases). The CDR3 loop spans 13 amino acids. Germline V lookup: CDR1 SSHAT, CDR2 FNYEAQ (reference sequence). CDR3 region: CASSRERGETQYF. DNA for the CDR3: TGTGCTAGCAGCCGGGAGAGAGGAGAGACCCAGTACTTC.

This clonotype has ten or more counts. V gene TRBV5-1 combines with J gene TRBJ1-1; a weak D match, TRBD1 (5 bases). Germline lookup yields CDR1 SGHRS and CDR2 YFSETQ. The CDR3 totals 15 residues. V was cut by 5 bases and J by 1 base, with 15 bases left in between. CDR3: CASSILGAGNTEAFF. CDR3 sequence (DNA): TGCGCCAGCAGTATTCTTGGGGCGGGGAACACTGAAGCTTTCTTT.

The chain combines TRBV23-1 with TRBJ2-1; 15 bases align to TRBD2. TRBV23-1 is assigned to the ORF class and has an uncertain function. The length of the CDR3 is 17 residues. Trimming cost V 4 bases and J 6 bases; bases outside gene matches: 7. CDR3 loop: CASSPPGLAGGLNEQFF. In DNA, the CDR3 is TGCGCCAGCAGTCCCCCAGGACTAGCGGGGGGGCTCAATGAGCAGTTCTTC.